These T cell receptor beta chains were read from a single sample in a study of OX40 agonist ivuxolimab in advanced cancers. Profiling relied on immunoSEQ multiplex PCR, and the TCRdb table lists in-frame clones only, not all of them. The repertoire holds over 95,000 clones, with 91% as singletons. The sequenced sample was CD4+ or CD8+ T cells sorted from blood, obtained in a trial of the OX40 agonist ivuxolimab. The receptors stem from an adult with an advanced solid tumor such as melanoma, head and neck, liver or kidney cancer. CDR3s include the opening cysteine and the closing phenylalanine or tryptophan. Each record gives: V gene, clone size, J gene, D gene, CDR3 DNA, CDR3 protein. The D gene is left open where the match is weak. The listing skips clone size in some rows; elsewhere it reads once, few, many or a size class.

V: TRBV29-1; size: .; J: TRBJ2-1; D: TRBD1; DNA: TGCAGCGTTGGGGGGGACAGGGCATTCTACAATGAGCAGTTCTTC; CDR3: CSVGGDRAFYNEQFF
V: TRBV11-2; size: .; J: TRBJ2-5; D: TRBD1; DNA: TGTGCCAGCAGTTACAGGGGCGCGGAGGAAGAGACCCAGTACTTC; CDR3: CASSYRGAEEETQYF
V: TRBV7-2; size: .; J: TRBJ1-3; D: .; DNA: TGTGCCAGCACCCCCAACAGCTCTGGAAACACCATATATTTT; CDR3: CASTPNSSGNTIYF
V: TRBV10-3; size: .; J: TRBJ2-1; D: TRBD1; DNA: TGTGCCGCAAGGACAGGGGGGAACAATGAGCAGTTCTTC; CDR3: CAARTGGNNEQFF
V: TRBV18; size: .; J: TRBJ2-2; D: .; DNA: TGTGCCAGCTCACCATTCGGCGGGACGAACACCGGGGAGCTGTTTTTT; CDR3: CASSPFGGTNTGELFF
V: TRBV7-2; size: .; J: TRBJ1-2; D: .; DNA: TGTGCCAGCAGCACAGCCATTTCCTATGGCTACACCTTC; CDR3: CASSTAISYGYTF
V: TRBV18; size: .; J: TRBJ2-3; D: TRBD2; DNA: TGTGCCAGCTCACCTGGACTAGCGGCCTCTAGCACAGATACGCAGTATTTT; CDR3: CASSPGLAASSTDTQYF
V: TRBV27; size: .; J: TRBJ2-7; D: .; DNA: TGTGCCAGCAGTTTAGGGGGCATTATTTACGAGCAGTACTTC; CDR3: CASSLGGIIYEQYF
V: TRBV28; size: .; J: TRBJ2-7; D: .; DNA: TGTGCCAGCAGTTTAAGCTCCGCAGGGTCCTACGAGCAGTACTTC; CDR3: CASSLSSAGSYEQYF
V: TRBV9; size: .; J: TRBJ2-3; D: TRBD2; DNA: TGTGCCAGCAGCGCCTCTCCGACTAGCGGCACAGATACGCAGTATTTT; CDR3: CASSASPTSGTDTQYF
V: TRBV2; size: .; J: TRBJ2-2; D: .; DNA: TGTGCCAGCAGGACCATCAACACCGGGGAGCTGTTTTTT; CDR3: CASRTINTGELFF
V: TRBV5-4; size: .; J: TRBJ2-5; D: TRBD1; DNA: TGTGCCAGCAGCTTTTGGACAGGGGAGACCCAGTACTTC; CDR3: CASSFWTGETQYF
V: TRBV7-3; size: .; J: TRBJ2-7; D: TRBD2; DNA: TGTGCCAGCAGCTTAAAGCCCGGACTAGGCTACGAGCAGTACTTC; CDR3: CASSLKPGLGYEQYF
V: TRBV6-5; size: once; J: TRBJ1-5; D: .; DNA: TGTGCCAGCAGTTACTCCAGCAATCAGCCCCAGCATTTT; CDR3: CASSYSSNQPQHF
V: TRBV18; size: .; J: TRBJ2-2; D: .; DNA: TGTGCCAGCTCAGAACTTGCAGTCTCGAGGGCCGGGGAGCTGTTTTTT; CDR3: CASSELAVSRAGELFF
V: TRBV6-1; size: .; J: TRBJ1-1; D: .; DNA: TGTGCCAGCGCGGCATGGGATTTGGACGGTGAAGCTTTCTTT; CDR3: CASAAWDLDGEAFF
V: TRBV5-1; size: .; J: TRBJ2-2; D: .; DNA: TGCGCCAGCAGCTTCGGACAAGACACCGGGGAGCTGTTTTTT; CDR3: CASSFGQDTGELFF
V: TRBV30; size: .; J: TRBJ1-4; D: .; DNA: TGTGCCTGGAGTGTTCATGAAAAACTGTTTTTT; CDR3: CAWSVHEKLFF
V: TRBV9; size: .; J: TRBJ2-1; D: .; DNA: TGTGCCAGCAGCGATCCCCCGGGAAAAAACTCCTACAATGAGCAGTTCTTC; CDR3: CASSDPPGKNSYNEQFF
V: TRBV4-3; size: once; J: TRBJ2-7; D: .; DNA: TGCGCCAGCAGCCCGAGGGGGGGATACGAGCAGTACTTC; CDR3: CASSPRGGYEQYF
V: TRBV9; size: .; J: TRBJ2-3; D: TRBD2; DNA: TGTGCCAGCAGCGTAACGACTAGCGGGGGGAGCACAGATACGCAGTATTTT; CDR3: CASSVTTSGGSTDTQYF
V: TRBV7-2; size: .; J: TRBJ1-2; D: TRBD1; DNA: TGTGCCAGCAGCTCGGACAGGGGGCCTTATGGCTACACCTTC; CDR3: CASSSDRGPYGYTF
V: TRBV5-1; size: .; J: TRBJ1-2; D: .; DNA: TGCGCCAGCAGCTGGAACGGTGAAGCTAACTATGGCTACACCTTC; CDR3: CASSWNGEANYGYTF
V: TRBV11-2; size: .; J: TRBJ2-2; D: .; DNA: TGTGCCAGCAGCCCCTGGACTATTGGCGGGGAGCTGTTTTTT; CDR3: CASSPWTIGGELFF
V: TRBV5-1; size: .; J: TRBJ2-5; D: .; DNA: TGCGCCAGCAGCTTGGTCCGGGTTGGGGAGACCCAGTACTTC; CDR3: CASSLVRVGETQYF
V: TRBV27; size: .; J: TRBJ2-3; D: .; DNA: TGTGCCAGCAGTTTAACGGGACTTTCCACAGATACGCAGTATTTT; CDR3: CASSLTGLSTDTQYF
V: TRBV5-5; size: .; J: TRBJ2-1; D: .; DNA: TGTGCCAGCAGCTTAGGACTACAATACAATGAGCAGTTCTTC; CDR3: CASSLGLQYNEQFF
V: TRBV6-5; size: .; J: TRBJ1-1; D: TRBD1; DNA: TGTGCCAGCATCCTGACAGGGGCGGCTTTCTTT; CDR3: CASILTGAAFF
V: TRBV9; size: .; J: TRBJ2-7; D: TRBD2; DNA: TGTGCCAGCAGCGTAGGGGGACTAGCGGGAAAATACGAGCAGTACTTC; CDR3: CASSVGGLAGKYEQYF
V: TRBV10-2; size: .; J: TRBJ2-7; D: .; DNA: TGCGCCAGCAGTGATACGTGGCAGGGAAGAAACGAGCAGTACTTC; CDR3: CASSDTWQGRNEQYF
V: TRBV11-2; size: .; J: TRBJ2-1; D: TRBD2; DNA: TGTGCCAGCAGCTGGGGGCTAGCGGGGACTTTTTACAATGAGCAGTTCTTC; CDR3: CASSWGLAGTFYNEQFF
V: TRBV7-2; size: .; J: TRBJ2-3; D: .; DNA: TGTGCCAGCAGCTGGGCGCGGACAAGAACAACAGATACGCAGTATTTT; CDR3: CASSWARTRTTDTQYF
V: TRBV6-1; size: .; J: TRBJ1-2; D: TRBD1; DNA: TGTGCCAGCAGTTCTCAGACAGGGGTGAGGTATGGCTACACCTTC; CDR3: CASSSQTGVRYGYTF
V: TRBV4-3; size: .; J: TRBJ2-7; D: TRBD2; DNA: TGCGCCAGCAGCCAGAACCGACTAGCGGGCGGGTTCGAGCAGTACTTC; CDR3: CASSQNRLAGGFEQYF
V: TRBV13; size: .; J: TRBJ1-4; D: .; DNA: TGTGCCAGCAGCTTAAGGGGGTTAACTAATGAAAAACTGTTTTTT; CDR3: CASSLRGLTNEKLFF
V: TRBV7-6; size: .; J: TRBJ2-7; D: TRBD2; DNA: TGTGCCAGCAGTGGGACTAGCGGGAGCTCCTACGAGCAGTACTTC; CDR3: CASSGTSGSSYEQYF
V: TRBV6-6; size: .; J: TRBJ2-1; D: TRBD2; DNA: TGTGCCAGCAGTTACTTTGCGGGAGGAGTAAATGAGCAGTTCTTC; CDR3: CASSYFAGGVNEQFF
V: TRBV6-5; size: .; J: TRBJ1-2; D: TRBD1; DNA: TGTGCCAGCAGTTACGACAGGGACTATGGCTACACCTTC; CDR3: CASSYDRDYGYTF
V: TRBV5-8; size: once; J: TRBJ2-1; D: TRBD2; DNA: TGTGCCAGCAGTCCCCTAGCGGGAGTTGGGGGGATGTTCTTC; CDR3: CASSPLAGVGGMFF
V: TRBV21-1; size: .; J: TRBJ1-4; D: .; DNA: TGTGCCAGCACGCTTCCGGGGGAAAAACTGTTTTTT; CDR3: CASTLPGEKLFF
V: TRBV18; size: .; J: TRBJ2-5; D: .; DNA: TGTGCCAGCTCACCTATTCAAGAGACCCAGTACTTC; CDR3: CASSPIQETQYF
V: TRBV2; size: few; J: TRBJ2-7; D: TRBD2; DNA: TGTGCCAGCCAGACTAGCGGGCTCTCCTACGAGCAGTACTTC; CDR3: CASQTSGLSYEQYF
V: TRBV29-1; size: .; J: TRBJ2-1; D: TRBD2; DNA: TGCAGCGTAATGGGGGGTAGCGGGACGGGGAATGAGCAGTTCTTC; CDR3: CSVMGGSGTGNEQFF
V: TRBV2; size: .; J: TRBJ1-4; D: .; DNA: TGTGCCAGCAGTGAAGCTGGACTGAAAATTGAAAAACTGTTTTTT; CDR3: CASSEAGLKIEKLFF
V: TRBV18; size: .; J: TRBJ2-7; D: TRBD2; DNA: TGTGCCAGCTCCCTCGGGTTAGCGGGAGCATCCGAGCAGTACTTC; CDR3: CASSLGLAGASEQYF
V: TRBV5-1; size: .; J: TRBJ2-5; D: .; DNA: TGCGCCAGCAATGCGGGGTCCGGGGAGACCCAGTACTTC; CDR3: CASNAGSGETQYF
V: TRBV18; size: few; J: TRBJ1-5; D: .; DNA: TGTGCCAGCTCAGGGGGCGCATTCCAGCCCCAGCATTTT; CDR3: CASSGGAFQPQHF
V: TRBV5-1; size: .; J: TRBJ1-1; D: .; DNA: TGCGCCAGCTCCATCTCCCGACAGCATGGCAATGAAGCTTTCTTT; CDR3: CASSISRQHGNEAFF
V: TRBV6-5; size: .; J: TRBJ2-7; D: .; DNA: TGTGCCAGCAGTTACGACCCGCCGGTTTCCTACGAGCAGTACTTC; CDR3: CASSYDPPVSYEQYF
V: TRBV4-2; size: .; J: TRBJ2-3; D: TRBD2; DNA: TGTGCCAGCAGCCAGGAGGGGGAGCGGGGGTTCGATACGCAGTATTTT; CDR3: CASSQEGERGFDTQYF
V: TRBV5-1; size: .; J: TRBJ2-1; D: .; DNA: TGCGCCAGCAGCTTGGGACAGCCCTCCTACAATGAGCAGTTCTTC; CDR3: CASSLGQPSYNEQFF